A single sample gave rise to the 17 T cell receptor beta chains below, sequenced in a study of shared clonotypes between healthy human individuals. The table came from immunoSEQ multiplex PCR; TCRdb's copy has only in-frame clones and leaves some out. The sample consists of around 2.3 million clones, around 95% of them appearing once. Input material: naive CD4+ T cells sorted from blood. Subset described: CD45RA+ positively selected. The source of these receptors is a man younger than 35 in good health.

The J gene is TRBJ2-3, the V gene TRBV7-9; D perhaps matches TRBD1 (6 bases). The CDR3 has 16 residues. Deletions cut 0 bases from V and 3 bases from J, with 13 bases between. Looked up from germline, CDR1 is SEHNR and CDR2 is FQNEAQ (reference sequence). The CDR3 sequence: CASSLASGVGTDTQYF. In DNA, the CDR3 is TGTGCCAGCAGCTTAGCTTCAGGGGTTGGAACAGATACGCAGTATTTT.

The chain employs TRBV5-6 and TRBJ2-5; 9 bases map to TRBD1. The V segment lost 4 bases and the J segment 3 bases; nucleotides outside the gene matches: 4. From germline, CDR1 is SGHDT and CDR2 YYEEEE. The CDR3 has 14 residues. CDR3 protein: CASSPGQGKETQYF. The CDR3 DNA sequence: TGTGCCAGCAGCCCCGGACAGGGGAAAGAGACCCAGTACTTC.

The chain combines TRBV7-2 with TRBJ2-7; TRBD2 matches at 8 bases. The CDR3 contains 15 residues. Per the germline V gene, CDR1 is SGHTA and CDR2 is FQGNSA. The CDR3 sequence: CACASGSAASYEQYF. Here the CDR3 DNA reads TGTGCTTGTGCCAGCGGGAGCGCGGCCTCCTACGAGCAGTACTTC.

The genes are TRBV30 and TRBJ1-5; D is perhaps TRBD1 (6 bases). Germline CDR1 reads GTSNPN; CDR2 reads SVGIG (reference sequence). Trimming removed 1 base from V and 0 bases from J, with 10 bases in between. The CDR3 runs 15 residues. In DNA, the CDR3 is TGTGCCTGGAGTGGGAACAGGGTTAGCAATCAGCCCCAGCATTTT. Its translation is CAWSGNRVSNQPQHF. The entire variable domain, with the rest obtained from reference TRBV30 and TRBJ1-5, is as follows: SQTIHQWPATLVQPVGSPLSLECTVEGTSNPNLYWYRQAAGRGLQLLFYSVGIGQISSEVPQNLSASRPQDRQFILSSKKLLLSDSGFYLCAWSGNRVSNQPQHFGDGTRLSIL.

The CDR3 nucleotides read TGCAGCGTTGAGCTTTACGCGGGGAGCTCCTACGAGCAGTACTTC. Its protein is CSVELYAGSSYEQYF. The chain uses TRBV29-1 and TRBJ2-7; TRBD2 might be the D (6 bases). V was shortened by 3 bases and J by 0 bases, with 15 bases between the two germline ends. Per germline, CDR1 SQVTM and CDR2 ANQGSEA. There are 15 residues in the CDR3.

The genes are TRBV5-4 and TRBJ2-3; 12 bases agree with TRBD2. V trimming: 4 bases; J trimming: 9 bases; junction bases outside the gene matches: 12. The germline V gene has CDR1 SGHNT and CDR2 YYREEE (reference sequence). CDR3 length: 16 residues. The CDR3 here is CASSPLAGGTPKTQYF. CDR3 DNA sequence: TGTGCCAGCAGCCCCCTAGCGGGAGGGACTCCGAAGACGCAGTATTTT.

This clone was seen once. The rearrangement joins TRBV6-5 to TRBJ1-2; D unclear. Trimming removed 3 bases at V and 2 bases at J, with 13 bases between. The CDR3 runs 15 residues. The germline V gene has CDR1 MNHEY and CDR2 SVGAGI. CDR3 region: CASSYQRESNYGYTF. CDR3 nucleotide sequence: TGTGCCAGCAGTTATCAGAGGGAATCGAACTATGGCTACACCTTC.

This clone was picked up one time. J is TRBJ1-3 and V is TRBV30, with TRBD1 as a possible D gene (6 bases). Germline V lookup: CDR1 GTSNPN, CDR2 SVGIG (reference sequence). This CDR3 has 12 amino acids. V dropped 4 bases and J dropped 2 bases, with 6 bases sitting between them. The CDR3 DNA sequence: TGTGCCTGGACAGGGGCTGGAAACACCATATATTTT. Protein: CAWTGAGNTIYF.

This chain links TRBV5-4 with TRBJ2-3; D is unresolved. V was pared by 0 bases and J by 4 bases, with 6 bases between. CDR1 is SGHNT and CDR2 is YYREEE in the germline V gene (reference sequence). The CDR3 extends over 13 amino acids. CDR3 nucleotide sequence: TGTGCCAGCAGCTTGGACAGAGCAGATACGCAGTATTTT. Its translation: CASSLDRADTQYF.

This chain joins TRBV30 and TRBJ2-7; TRBD1 is a possible D gene (5 bases). The CDR3 is 14 amino acids. Germline V lookup: CDR1 GTSNPN, CDR2 SVGIG (reference sequence). V dropped 4 bases and J dropped 1 base, with 14 bases sitting between them. This CDR3 is CAWTLMGQSYEQYF. As DNA, the CDR3 is TGTGCCTGGACCTTGATGGGGCAGTCCTACGAGCAGTACTTC.

This clone was seen a single time. The rearrangement links TRBV10-3 to TRBJ1-1; 9 bases line up with TRBD1. The CDR3 is 15 amino acids. The ends lost 6 bases at V and 5 bases at J; junction bases unmatched: 10. Germline lookup yields CDR1 ENHRY and CDR2 SYGVKD. CDR3 in DNA: TGTGCCATCAGGAGGGGGACAGGGTTGGAAACTGAAGCTTTCTTT. Translating it yields CAIRRGTGLETEAFF.

This rearrangement joins TRBV7-9 to TRBJ2-5, with D perhaps TRBD1 (6 bases). Trimming removed 5 bases at V and 1 base at J, with 14 bases between. The CDR3 contains 15 residues. In germline, CDR1 is SEHNR, CDR2 FQNEAQ (reference sequence). Here the CDR3 reads CASSPFQGPQETQYF. CDR3 DNA sequence: TGTGCCAGCAGCCCGTTTCAGGGGCCCCAAGAGACCCAGTACTTC.

The chain recombines TRBV5-4 with TRBJ1-6; D is unclear. The germline V and J ends were trimmed by 4 bases and 4 bases, with 3 bases remaining between them. This CDR3 spans 12 amino acids. In germline, CDR1 is SGHNT, CDR2 YYREEE (reference sequence). The CDR3 nucleotides are TGTGCCAGCAGCGGGTATAATTCACCCCTCCACTTT. Translating it yields CASSGYNSPLHF.

The chain is built from TRBV30 and TRBJ1-2; D not resolved. Trimming took off 2 bases at V and 7 bases at J, with 11 bases between the two ends. The CDR3 is 12 amino acids. The germline V gene encodes CDR1 GTSNPN and CDR2 SVGIG (reference sequence). The CDR3 DNA reads as TGTGCCTGGAGTCAAGGGCTGCTTGGCTACACCTTC. It is translated as CAWSQGLLGYTF.

The V gene is TRBV4-1, the J gene TRBJ2-5; 9 bases map to TRBD2. CDR1 is MGHRA and CDR2 is YSYEKL in the germline V gene. Trimming cost V 1 base and J 5 bases; bases outside gene matches: 11. The CDR3 sequence is 17 residues long. CDR3 in DNA: TGCGCCAGCAGCCAAGGCGGGAGGGCCGTAATAGGGGAGACCCAGTACTTC. Encoded protein: CASSQGGRAVIGETQYF.

The gene calls are TRBV6-6 and TRBJ1-4; perhaps TRBD1 as D (6 bases). Trimming stripped 6 bases from V and 3 bases from J, with 11 bases between. Germline values: CDR1 MNHNY, CDR2 SVGAGI (reference sequence). The CDR3 has 14 residues. CDR3 protein: CASRTGQANEKLFF. In DNA form, the CDR3 reads TGTGCCAGCAGGACAGGTCAAGCTAATGAAAAACTGTTTTTT.

The chain has TRBV10-3 and TRBJ1-1, with 9 bases fitting TRBD1. V lost 6 bases to trimming and J lost 6 bases; unmatched junction nucleotides: 8. The CDR3 extends over 14 amino acids. CDR1 and CDR2 from the germline V gene are ENHRY and SYGVKD. CDR3 sequence reads: CAIRRDRADPEAFF. The CDR3 DNA sequence: TGTGCCATCAGGCGGGACAGGGCGGACCCTGAAGCTTTCTTT.